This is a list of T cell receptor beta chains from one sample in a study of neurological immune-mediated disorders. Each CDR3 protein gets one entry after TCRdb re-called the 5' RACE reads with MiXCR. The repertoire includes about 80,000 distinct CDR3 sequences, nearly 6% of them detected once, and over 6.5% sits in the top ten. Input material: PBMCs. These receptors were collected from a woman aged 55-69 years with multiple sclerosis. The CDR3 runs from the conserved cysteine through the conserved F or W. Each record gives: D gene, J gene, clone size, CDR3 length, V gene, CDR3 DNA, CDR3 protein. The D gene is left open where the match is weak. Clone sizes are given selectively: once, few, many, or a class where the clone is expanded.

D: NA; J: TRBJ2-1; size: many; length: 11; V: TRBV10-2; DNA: TGCGCCAGCAGTGAGTCCTATGAGCAGTTCTTC; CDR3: CASSESYEQFF
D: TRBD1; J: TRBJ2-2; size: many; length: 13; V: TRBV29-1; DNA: TGCAGCGGTGGGACAGCGAACACCGGGGAGCTGTTTTTT; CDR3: CSGGTANTGELFF
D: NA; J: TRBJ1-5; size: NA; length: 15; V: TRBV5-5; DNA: TGTGCCAGCAGCTTGAGGTCGGGTGGAGGACAGCCCCAGCATTTT; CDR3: CASSLRSGGGQPQHF
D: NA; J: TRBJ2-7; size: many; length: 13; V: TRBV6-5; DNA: TGTGCCAGCAGTTTGCCAGGGGCCTACGAGCAGTACTTC; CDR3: CASSLPGAYEQYF
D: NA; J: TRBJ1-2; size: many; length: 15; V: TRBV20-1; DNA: TGCAGTGCACGGCTCCCCCTGGCAGGGAACTATGGCTACACCTTC; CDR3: CSARLPLAGNYGYTF
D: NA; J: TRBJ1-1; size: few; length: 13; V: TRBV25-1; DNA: TGTGCCAGCAGTGAATTCCGAGGGACTGAAGCTTTCTTT; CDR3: CASSEFRGTEAFF
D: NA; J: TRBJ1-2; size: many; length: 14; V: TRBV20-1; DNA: TGCAGTGCTATTGAGGGGCCAGCCCTATATGGCTACACCTTC; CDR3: CSAIEGPALYGYTF
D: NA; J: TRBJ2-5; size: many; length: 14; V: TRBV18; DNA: TGTGCCAGCTCGGGGCTCCCTAGGCAAGAGACCCAGTACTTC; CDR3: CASSGLPRQETQYF
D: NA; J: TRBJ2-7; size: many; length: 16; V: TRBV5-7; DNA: TGTGCCAGCAGCGCCGGGACACTAATTGGCTCCTACGAGCAGTACTTC; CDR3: CASSAGTLIGSYEQYF
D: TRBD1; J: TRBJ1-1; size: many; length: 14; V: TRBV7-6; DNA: TGTGCCAGCAGCCCCGCTACAGGGGACACTGAAGCTTTCTTT; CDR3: CASSPATGDTEAFF
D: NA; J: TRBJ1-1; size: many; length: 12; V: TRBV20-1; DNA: TGCAGTGCTGTACCCGAGAACACTGAAGCTTTCTTT; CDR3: CSAVPENTEAFF
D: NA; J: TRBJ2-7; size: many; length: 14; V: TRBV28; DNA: TGTGCCAGCAGTTCCCCGGGACAATTCCACGAGCAGTACTTC; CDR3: CASSSPGQFHEQYF
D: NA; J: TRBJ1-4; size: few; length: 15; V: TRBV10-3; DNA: TGTGCCATCAGTCAGACAGGTTCTTCGGATGAAAAACTGTTTTTT; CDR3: CAISQTGSSDEKLFF
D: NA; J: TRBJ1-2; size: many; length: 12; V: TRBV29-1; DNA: TGCAGCGTTGTAGGAGGGGAGTATGGCTACACCTTC; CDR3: CSVVGGEYGYTF
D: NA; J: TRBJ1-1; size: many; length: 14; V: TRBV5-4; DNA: TGTGCCAGCAGCTTGGAACAGCCGAACACTGAAGCTTTCTTT; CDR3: CASSLEQPNTEAFF